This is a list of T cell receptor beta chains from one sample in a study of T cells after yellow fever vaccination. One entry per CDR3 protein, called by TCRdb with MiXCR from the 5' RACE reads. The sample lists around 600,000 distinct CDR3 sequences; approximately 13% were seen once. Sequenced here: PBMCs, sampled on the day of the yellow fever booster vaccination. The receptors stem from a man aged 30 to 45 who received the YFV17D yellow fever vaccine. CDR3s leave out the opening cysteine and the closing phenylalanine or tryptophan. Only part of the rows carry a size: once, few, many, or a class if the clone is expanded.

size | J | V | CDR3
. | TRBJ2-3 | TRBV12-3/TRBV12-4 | ASSPSVGGTDTQY
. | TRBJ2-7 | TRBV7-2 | ASSLGRAEVGF
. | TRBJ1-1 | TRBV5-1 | ASSNTENTEAF
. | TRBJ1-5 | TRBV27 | ASSPWGDQPQH
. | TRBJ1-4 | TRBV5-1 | ASSLTNPAEKLF
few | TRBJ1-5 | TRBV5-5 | ASSLAGTGGNQPQH
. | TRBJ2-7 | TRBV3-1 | ASSQRLAGVEQY
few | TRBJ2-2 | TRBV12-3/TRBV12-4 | ASNAGGASGELF
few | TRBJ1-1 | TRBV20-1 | SADFRGEAF
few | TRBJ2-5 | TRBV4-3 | ASSQLPPTSGSFWETQY
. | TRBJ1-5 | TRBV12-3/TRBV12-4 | ASSRGRGATSNQPQH
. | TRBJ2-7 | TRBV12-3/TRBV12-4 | ASSLRLAGVNEQY
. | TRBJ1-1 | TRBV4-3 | ASSQSPNTEAF
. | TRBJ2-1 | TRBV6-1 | ASSDAGMTYNEQF
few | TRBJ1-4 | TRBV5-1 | ASSLGGTTNEKLF
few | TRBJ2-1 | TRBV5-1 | ASSPSGTSGSREQF
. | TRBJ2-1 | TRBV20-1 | SARDREREGLNEQF
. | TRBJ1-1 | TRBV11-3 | ASSLGGEYEAF
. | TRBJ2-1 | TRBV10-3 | AVRQGVNEQF
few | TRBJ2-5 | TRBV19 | ASSTGPQGSGQTQY
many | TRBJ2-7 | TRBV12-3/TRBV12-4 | ASSLQGFEQY
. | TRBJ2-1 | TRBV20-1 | SVRAQGLAGLNEQF
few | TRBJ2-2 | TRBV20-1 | SARDRDKATGELF
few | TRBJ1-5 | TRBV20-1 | SARDLAYREQPQH
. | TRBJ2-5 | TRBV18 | ASSPSGQGKETQY
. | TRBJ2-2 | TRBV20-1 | SAREPAGQTFSGELF
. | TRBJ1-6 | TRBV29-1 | SVSGGSNSPLH
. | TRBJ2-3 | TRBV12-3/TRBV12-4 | ASSWRLGIRTDTQY
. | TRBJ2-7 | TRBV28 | ASRPGQGRIYEQY
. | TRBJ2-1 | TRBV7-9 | ASSQLDRGLKF
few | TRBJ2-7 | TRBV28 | AGGTSGSSYEQY
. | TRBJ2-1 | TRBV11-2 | ASSFNGLSIWGNYNEQF
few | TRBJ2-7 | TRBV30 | AWQRDTYYEQY
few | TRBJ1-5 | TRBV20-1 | SARGDLHQPQH
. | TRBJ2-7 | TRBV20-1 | SATPPSGIVSYEQY
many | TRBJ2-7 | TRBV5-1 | ASSLAGVDEQY
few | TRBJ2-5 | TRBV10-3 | AISQGGETQY
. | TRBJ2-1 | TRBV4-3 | ASSQETGGPVHNEQF
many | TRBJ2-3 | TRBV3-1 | ASSQVWADTQY
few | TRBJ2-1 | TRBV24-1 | ATSDFTSGRRNEQF
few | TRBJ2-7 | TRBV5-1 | ASSLRGNIRGKGYEQY
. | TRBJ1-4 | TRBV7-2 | ASSLGGQGNEKLF
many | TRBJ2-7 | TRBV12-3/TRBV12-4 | ASSFASGRAVEQY
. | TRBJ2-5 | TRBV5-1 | ASSLMTDQTQY
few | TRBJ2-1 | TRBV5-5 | ASSFWGANEQF
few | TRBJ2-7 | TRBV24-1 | ATSDRDGGEQY